This T cell receptor (beta chain) was found in a study of blood T cells in healthy people across ages (dated by TCRdb to about 2015). At the level of the whole study: Template switching captured roughly one uniquely barcoded TCR beta cDNA molecule per two T cells in model experiments. Four age groups were formed from the donors: young (average approximately 16 years), middle-aged (around 41), aged (about 62) and long-lived (approximately 78). Age-related changes in TCR beta repertoire diversity were measured in the study by deep sequencing normalized with unique cDNA molecular identifiers. To avoid experimental bias, donors of different ages were randomly spread across the sequencing lanes. Using the same blood draw, the study looked at two additional independent replicas of 1 million unique cDNA reads for two donors, one aged 18 to 30 and the other aged 80 or older. Overall results and qualifications from the work: Observed TCR beta diversity per million T cells fell roughly linearly with age, and a significant reduction was already apparent by age roughly 40. The percentage of naive T cells measured by flow cytometry correlated strongly with observed TCR beta diversity. Because the CMV infection status of the donors was unknown, age-related changes in expanded clonotypes may potentially have been confounded. Because profiling used bulk unsorted PBMCs, naive and antigen-experienced compartments could not be compared conclusively. Total diversity estimates from one million sequenced T cells were considered lower bounds and underestimates. The long-lived group showed more naive CD4+ T cells, fewer expanded clones and increased TCR diversity than the aged group, suggesting age selection.

Note on this clonotype: Its antigen target is currently unknown. Per-base qualities were not stored, and no clone one base away is much larger.

Preparation of the library involved 5' RACE. Sequenced on an Illumina HiSeq 2500. A second roughly 6 to 12 cycle PCR used a sample-barcoded 5' primer and a J-beta primer mix. A template-switch 5' adaptor carrying 12 random nucleotides introduced a unique molecular identifier onto each TCR beta cDNA molecule. Each sample yielded at least 3 million CDR3-containing paired-end reads. First-strand cDNA synthesis was performed from all RNA using the Mint cDNA synthesis kit, with priming by a TRBC-specific oligonucleotide. All cDNA was treated with uracil-DNA glycosylase and then went through a first 18-cycle PCR with the universal primers M1SS and BC2_uni_R. In the original analysis: For normalization, 1 million high-quality reads, each with a distinct molecular identifier, were randomly selected from each sample. Instead of being binned into consensus sequences, reads with shared molecular identifiers were discarded. MiTCR, run with a Q25 quality threshold and the strictest error-elimination algorithm, handled CDR3 identification, clonotype clustering and error correction. A nonparametric unseen species model with Euler transformation was used to estimate lower-bound total TCR beta diversity. TCRdb itself trimmed the public reads at Q25 with fastp, ran MiXCR and retained productive beta chains. Merged by CDR3 protein, the rows form single entries marked with the most common genes and DNA. These V and J calls rely on TCRdb rather than the paper's analysis. This sample holds hundreds of thousands of distinct CDR3 sequences; 40% to 50% were observed only once. The top ten hold about 19% of the sample.

The V end gives up 4 bases and the J end 4 bases, leaving 7 bases in the junction not matched to a gene. The CDR3 covers 15 residues, taking in both the cysteine and the phenylalanine. Only the CDR3 region is kept as DNA, spanning 45 bases read in frame from base 1. According to the germline V gene, CDR1 reads SGHNT and CDR2 reads YENEEA. The roughly 37 donors, aged roughly 6 to 95 years, were systemically healthy Caucasian individuals from Russia. Ten milliliters of peripheral blood were drawn from each donor into EDTA-treated Vacutainer tubes. Ficoll-Paque density-gradient centrifugation was used to isolate PBMCs, with at least 6.5 million per sample. Trizol reagent was used to extract total RNA from PBMCs, with at least 5 micrograms per sample. The percentages of naive CD45RAhigh/CD27high T cells were determined by flow cytometry on a PBMC aliquot from every donor.

The specimen was blood. The source of this sequence is a man aged 55 to 69 in good health. The sequence is built from TRBV11-3 and TRBJ2-5; TRBD1 agrees with 9 junctional bases. The nucleotides read TGTGCCAGCAGCTCGTTGGGACAGGGTGGAGAGACCCAGTACTTC. This gives the protein CASSSLGQGGETQYF. Where the CDR3 stops, the reference TRBV11-3 and TRBJ2-5 genes take over; the full variable domain is EAGVVQSPRYKIIEKKQPVAFWCNPISGHNTLYWYLQNLGQGPELLIRYENEEAVDDSQLPKDRFSAERLKGVDSTLKIQPAELGDSAVYLCASSSLGQGGETQYFGPGTRLLVL.